The 27 T cell receptor beta chains below all came from one sample that was sequenced in a study of OX40 agonist ivuxolimab in advanced cancers. Libraries were prepared by immunoSEQ multiplex PCR; TCRdb keeps only in-frame clonotypes and omits some of them. The repertoire holds 50,000 to 80,000 clones, approximately 85% seen once, with roughly 9.8% in the top ten. The sequenced sample was CD4+ or CD8+ T cells sorted from blood, obtained in a trial of the OX40 agonist ivuxolimab. The receptor set was obtained from an adult with an advanced solid tumor such as melanoma, head and neck, liver or kidney cancer.

This clone occurred once. V and J are TRBV11-2 and TRBJ2-7; the D gene is possibly TRBD1 (6 bases). The germline V gene has CDR1 SGHAT and CDR2 FQNNGV. Deletions cut 6 bases from V and 3 bases from J, with 15 bases between. This CDR3 contains 14 residues. The CDR3 is CASREQGSLYEQYF. The CDR3 DNA is TGTGCCAGCAGGGAACAGGGTTCACTCTACGAGCAGTACTTC.

This CDR3 is CASRLSGLAGAYSGTDTQYF. The CDR3 DNA reads TGTGCAAGTCGCTTAAGCGGACTAGCGGGGGCCTACTCGGGCACAGATACGCAGTATTTT. The V and J genes are TRBV12-2 and TRBJ2-3; no DNA check was done on the table's D call, TRBD2. TRBV12-2 has pseudogene status. The CDR3 sequence is 20 residues long.

This chain links TRBV7-9 with TRBJ1-2; D possibly corresponds to TRBD1 (5 bases). Trimming removed 0 bases from V and 8 bases from J, with 7 bases in between. The CDR3 contains 12 residues. CDR1 and CDR2 (germline): SEHNR, FQNEAQ (reference sequence). CDR3 sequence reads: CASSLAGGGYTF. CDR3 coding DNA: TGTGCCAGCAGCTTAGCGGGGGGAGGCTACACCTTC.

The chain is built from TRBV5-1 and TRBJ2-5, with D possibly matching TRBD1 (5 bases). Looked up from germline, CDR1 is SGHRS and CDR2 is YFSETQ. Trimming stripped 1 base from V and 5 bases from J, with 15 bases between. The CDR3 spans 15 residues. CDR3 DNA: TGCGCCAGCAGCTTGAACGTGGACAAGTGGGAGACCCAGTACTTC. Encoded protein: CASSLNVDKWETQYF. Complete variable domain (other parts from reference TRBV5-1 and TRBJ2-5): KAGVTQTPRYLIKTRGQQVTLSCSPISGHRSVSWYQQTPGQGLQFLFEYFSETQRNKGNFPGRFSGRQFSNSRSEMNVSTLELGDSALYLCASSLNVDKWETQYFGPGTRLLVL.

V usage is TRBV7-9 and J usage is TRBJ1-6; a possible D gene is TRBD1 (5 bases). V lost 5 bases to trimming and J lost 8 bases, with 10 bases between them. The CDR3 covers 13 residues. Germline CDR1 and CDR2: SEHNR and FQNEAQ (reference sequence). The CDR3 protein is CASSRGGDSPLHF. The CDR3 nucleotides are TGTGCCAGCAGCCGTGGAGGGGATTCACCCCTCCACTTT.

This clone was observed once. V gene TRBV7-3 combines with J gene TRBJ2-1; TRBD2 is a possible D gene (6 bases). V was trimmed by 2 bases and J by 6 bases, leaving 20 bases between them. This CDR3 comprises 17 residues. Germline lookup yields CDR1 SGHTA and CDR2 FQGTGA. CDR3 nucleotides: TGTGCCAGCAGCTTAGCCTCCGGGACTTTTCCCCTCAATGAGCAGTTCTTC. Protein: CASSLASGTFPLNEQFF.

This rearrangement joins TRBV21-1 to TRBJ1-6. TRBV21-1 is designated a pseudogene. The CDR3 spans 22 residues. The CDR3: CASSKEAGFLGSWTSYNSPLHF. CDR3 nucleotides: TGTGCCAGCAGCAAAGAAGCGGGGTTTCTTGGCTCCTGGACCAGCTATAATTCACCCCTCCACTTT.

The CDR3 spells CSVAAPYEQYF. CDR3 coding DNA: TGCAGCGTTGCAGCCCCATACGAGCAGTACTTC. The chain links TRBV29-1 to TRBJ2-7; D gene ambiguous. Germline assignment: CDR1 SQVTM and CDR2 ANQGSEA. CDR3 length equals 11 residues. The V end was cut by 4 bases, the J end by 4 bases, with 8 bases between.

The sample holds one count of this clone. The chain joins TRBV6-5 to TRBJ2-7; possible D gene TRBD1, 7 bases. CDR1 and CDR2 from the germline V gene are MNHEY and SVGAGI. CDR3 length equals 15 residues. Trimming stripped 0 bases from V and 3 bases from J, with 12 bases between. CDR3 sequence (DNA): TGTGCCAGCAGTTACTCGAGTCAGGGGGGCTACGAGCAGTACTTC. It encodes CASSYSSQGGYEQYF.

This sequence joins TRBV9 and TRBJ2-1; TRBD2 matches 9 bases. Germline CDR1 reads SGDLS; CDR2 reads YYNGEE. J gave up 3 bases and V 0 bases, and 10 bases lay outside the gene matches. CDR3 size: 18 residues. CDR3 DNA sequence: TGTGCCAGCAGCGTAGAGGCGGGAGGGTTCCAACTCTACAATGAGCAGTTCTTC. The encoded protein is CASSVEAGGFQLYNEQFF.

The chain has TRBV28 and TRBJ2-7; tentatively, D is TRBD1 (6 bases). V dropped 6 bases and J dropped 6 bases, with 18 bases sitting between them. Germline CDR1 reads MDHEN; CDR2 reads SYDVKM. This CDR3 is built from 14 residues. The chain's CDR3 is CASRGTRTPGEQYF. Written as DNA, the CDR3 is TGTGCCAGCAGGGGGACAAGGACCCCAGGCGAGCAGTACTTC.

V and J are TRBV7-2 and TRBJ1-1; weak D call: TRBD1 (5 bases). V lost 4 bases and J lost 1, with 10 bases in between. The CDR3 sequence is 14 residues long. Germline V gives CDR1 SGHTA, CDR2 FQGNSA. The DNA for the CDR3 is TGTGCCAGCAGCTGGGACGGATGGAACACTGAAGCTTTCTTT. Its translation is CASSWDGWNTEAFF.

This clone was detected only once. The chain links TRBV27 to TRBJ1-2, with TRBD1 matching over 8 bases. In germline, CDR1 is MNHEY, CDR2 SMNVEV (reference sequence). The CDR3 totals 13 residues. The J segment lost 7 bases and the V segment lost 6 bases, leaving 7 bases of the junction unmatched. DNA for the CDR3: TGTGCCAGCAGACAAGACAGGGGAGGTGGCTACACCTTC. Translating it yields CASRQDRGGGYTF.

J is TRBJ1-6 and V is TRBV4-2; no definite D call. The CDR3 contains 18 residues. Deletions cut 4 bases from V and 4 bases from J, with 20 bases between. Germline-derived CDR1 and CDR2 are LGHNA and YNFKEQ. Here the CDR3 DNA reads TGTGCCAGCAGCCTCAACGGATTATTAAGGCTTTATAATTCACCCCTCCACTTT. Translated, it gives CASSLNGLLRLYNSPLHF.

This chain joins TRBV10-3 and TRBJ2-1; TRBD2 aligns across 10 bases. There are 16 residues in the CDR3. Germline assignment: CDR1 ENHRY and CDR2 SYGVKD. V lost 3 bases to trimming and J lost 3 bases; unmatched junction nucleotides: 5. This chain's CDR3 is CAISDLAGVYYNEQFF. CDR3 nucleotide sequence: TGTGCCATCAGTGACCTAGCGGGAGTGTACTACAATGAGCAGTTCTTC.

This sequence joins TRBV7-9 and TRBJ2-2; 11 bases are a match to TRBD2. Germline V gives CDR1 SEHNR, CDR2 FQNEAQ (reference sequence). After removal of 5 bases from V and 6 bases from J, the junction contained 2 bases not matched to a gene. CDR3 size: 14 residues. CDR3 amino acids: CASSAGLAAGELFF. In DNA, the CDR3 is TGTGCCAGCAGCGCGGGACTAGCGGCCGGGGAGCTGTTTTTT.

This chain connects TRBV7-2 to TRBJ2-3; no clear D. This CDR3 is built from 13 residues. Germline CDR1 and CDR2: SGHTA and FQGNSA. V lost 2 bases, J lost 4 bases, and 7 bases lay in between. The CDR3 bases are TGTGCCAGCAGCTTATCCCCTGCAGATACGCAGTATTTT. It is translated as CASSLSPADTQYF. Full variable domain (rest looked up from reference TRBV7-2 and TRBJ2-3): GAGVSQSPSNKVTEKGKDVELRCDPISGHTALYWYRQSLGQGLEFLIYFQGNSAPDKSGLPSDRFSAERTGGSVSTLTIQRTQQEDSAVYLCASSLSPADTQYFGPGTRLTVL.

The V gene is TRBV7-3, the J gene TRBJ1-3; a possible D gene is TRBD1 (5 bases). In germline, CDR1 is SGHTA, CDR2 FQGTGA. The CDR3 contains 14 residues. The V end was cut by 4 bases, the J end by 4 bases, with 11 bases between. CDR3 protein: CASSSWGAGNTIYF. CDR3 coding DNA: TGTGCCAGCAGCTCCTGGGGCGCCGGAAACACCATATATTTT.

V usage is TRBV28 and J usage is TRBJ2-5; D is uncertain. TRBJ2-7 matches the DNA end more closely, so the J call is doubtful. CDR3 length: 12 residues. Germline V gene data show CDR1 as MDHEN and CDR2 as SYDVKM. The CDR3 reads CASSLYSYEQYF. CDR3 DNA: TGTGCCAGCAGTTTATACAGCTACGAGCAGTACTTC.

The V call is TRBV25-1, the J call TRBJ1-5; D unclear. The CDR3 is 14 residues long. V was shortened by 4 bases and J by 2 bases, with 9 bases between the two germline ends. Germline lookup yields CDR1 MGHDK and CDR2 SYGVNS. CDR3 sequence: CASSAPGGNQPQHF. CDR3 sequence (DNA): TGTGCCAGCAGTGCCCCCGGAGGCAATCAGCCCCAGCATTTT.

The rearrangement joins TRBV7-8 to TRBJ2-7; a possible D gene is TRBD1 (5 bases). The CDR3 is 14 amino acids. The ends were cut back, 0 bases at V and 4 bases at J, with 10 bases in the middle. Germline V gives CDR1 SGHVS, CDR2 FQNEAQ. The chain's CDR3 is CASSLAGVAYEQYF. CDR3 coding DNA: TGTGCCAGCAGCTTAGCAGGGGTCGCGTACGAGCAGTACTTC.

V usage is TRBV9 and J usage is TRBJ1-2; D may be TRBD1 (6 bases). In germline, CDR1 is SGDLS, CDR2 YYNGEE. CDR3 length equals 14 residues. V dropped 4 bases and J dropped 4 bases, with 14 bases sitting between them. The CDR3 nucleotides are TGTGCCAGCAGCTTCACAGGGCAAGGCTATGGCTACACCTTC. This gives the protein CASSFTGQGYGYTF.

The chain recombines TRBV18 with TRBJ1-1; a possible D gene is TRBD1 (5 bases). V shed 1 base and J shed 4 bases, with 13 bases lying between them. The CDR3 loop spans 15 amino acids. Germline V lookup: CDR1 KGHSH, CDR2 LQKENI. The CDR3 spells CASSPRRADGTEAFF. In nucleotides, the CDR3 is TGTGCCAGCTCACCACGCAGGGCAGATGGCACTGAAGCTTTCTTT.

The chain joins TRBV5-1 to TRBJ2-5; TRBD2 matches at 7 bases. The CDR3 spans 14 residues. J was trimmed by 2 bases and V by 5 bases; bases with no gene match: 6. Germline lookup yields CDR1 SGHRS and CDR2 YFSETQ. In DNA form, the CDR3 reads TGCGCCAGCAGTGGGGAGGGTCATCAAGAGACCCAGTACTTC. Amino acids: CASSGEGHQETQYF.

The chain links TRBV4-1 to TRBJ1-5; D call uncertain. This CDR3 contains 17 residues. V was cut by 1 base and J by 2 bases, with 15 bases left in between. Germline CDR1 MGHRA, CDR2 YSYEKL. Here the CDR3 reads CASSQGQSGLGNQPQHF. The CDR3 nucleotides are TGCGCCAGCAGCCAAGGGCAGTCGGGTTTGGGCAATCAGCCCCAGCATTTT.

The chain links TRBV18 to TRBJ2-2; no clear D gene. This CDR3 contains 16 residues. V was trimmed by 1 base and J by 0 bases, leaving 9 bases between them. Germline V gene sequence: CDR1 KGHSH, CDR2 LQKENI. CDR3 nucleotide sequence: TGTGCCAGCTCACCACGGACCAACACGAACACCGGGGAGCTGTTTTTT. Translation gives CASSPRTNTNTGELFF.

This clone was seen only once. This chain links TRBV7-2 with TRBJ2-2; 8 bases fit TRBD2. CDR1 and CDR2 (germline): SGHTA, FQGNSA. CDR3 length: 17 residues. The junction had 6 bases not matched to a gene; V was cut back by 1 base and J by 2 bases. CDR3 protein: CASSLGGGRPNTGELFF. The DNA for the CDR3 is TGTGCCAGCAGCTTAGGGGGCGGGAGGCCCAACACCGGGGAGCTGTTTTTT.